This T cell receptor beta chain was identified in a study of OX40 agonist ivuxolimab in advanced cancers. Generated by immunoSEQ multiplex PCR, the TCRdb table keeps only in-frame clones and is missing some. This table has tens of thousands of clones, approximately 90% appearing once. This clone was seen only once. The germline V gene has CDR1 MRHNA and CDR2 SNTAGT. V was clipped by 10 bases and J by 1 base; unmatched bases: 9. The CDR3 is made up of 14 amino acids. The V gene is TRBV6-4, the J gene TRBJ1-2; 7 bases fit TRBD1. The sequencing used CD4+ or CD8+ T cells sorted from blood, collected in a trial of the OX40 agonist ivuxolimab. This receptor was obtained from an adult with an advanced solid tumor such as melanoma, head and neck, liver or kidney cancer. CDR3 protein: CANPKTGINYGYTF. Here the CDR3 DNA reads TGTGCCAACCCTAAGACAGGGATTAACTATGGCTACACCTTC.